These 12 T cell receptor beta chains were sequenced from one sample in a study of blood T cell repertoires in COVID-19. Repertoires were generated with immunoSEQ multiplex PCR, while TCRdb's copy carries only in-frame clones and drops some. The table records under 200,000 clones, 75% to 90% of them present only once. The sequencing input was peripheral blood. The receptors come from a man in his 70s with active or convalescent COVID-19.

The chain has TRBV5-4 and TRBJ2-5, with 15 bases fitting TRBD2. Trimming at V came to 4 bases and at J to 5 bases, leaving 9 bases not matched to a gene. Germline V gene lookup returns CDR1 SGHNT and CDR2 YYREEE (reference sequence). The CDR3 is 17 amino acids. The CDR3: CASSPWTSGGAGETQYF. Here the CDR3 DNA reads TGTGCCAGCAGCCCCTGGACTAGCGGGGGGGCGGGGGAGACCCAGTACTTC.

The rearrangement uses TRBV2 and TRBJ1-4; D is unresolved. The CDR3 contains 13 residues. Germline loops: CDR1 SNHLY, CDR2 FYNNEI. Written as DNA, the CDR3 is TGTGCGGGAGGGAGTTTGGCTAATGAAAAACTGTTTTTT. It is translated as CAGGSLANEKLFF.

This chain joins TRBV7-2 and TRBJ2-5; perhaps TRBD2 as D (5 bases). CDR3 length: 17 residues. CDR1 is SGHTA and CDR2 is FQGNSA in the germline V gene. Trimming shortened V by 5 bases and J by 1 base, and 20 bases separated the two germline ends. DNA for the CDR3: TGTGCCAGCAGCCAAAAACCCCCCGGCGGGCCCCAAGAGACCCAGTACTTC. This translates into CASSQKPPGGPQETQYF.

This sequence joins TRBV4-3 and TRBJ2-5; 7 nucleotides align to TRBD2. Germline CDR1 LGHNA, CDR2 YSLEER. Trimming cost V 0 bases and J 5 bases; bases outside gene matches: 9. The CDR3 sequence is 16 residues long. CDR3 sequence: CASSQDRTRGAETQYF. The DNA for the CDR3 is TGCGCCAGCAGCCAAGATAGGACTAGGGGTGCGGAGACCCAGTACTTC.

The CDR3 coding sequence is TGCGCCAGCAGCCGGGACAGGAGGTCGGACGAGCAGTACTTC. Its protein is CASSRDRRSDEQYF. The chain joins TRBV5-1 to TRBJ2-7; 8 nucleotides match TRBD1. The germline gives CDR1 SGHRS, CDR2 YFSETQ. V lost 4 bases, J lost 5 bases, and 8 bases stayed unmatched. This CDR3 has 14 residues. Supplemented by reference TRBV5-1 and TRBJ2-7, the full variable domain reads KAGVTQTPRYLIKTRGQQVTLSCSPISGHRSVSWYQQTPGQGLQFLFEYFSETQRNKGNFPGRFSGRQFSNSRSEMNVSTLELGDSALYLCASSRDRRSDEQYFGPGTRLTVT.

The chain uses TRBV12-3 or TRBV12-4 and TRBJ2-2; D gene uncertain. The CDR3 sequence is 13 residues long. V lost 6 bases, J lost 6 bases, and 11 bases lay in between. CDR3 loop: CASRLSSSGELFF. The DNA of the CDR3 is TGTGCCAGCAGGCTTAGTAGTTCCGGGGAGCTGTTTTTT.

This sequence joins TRBV9 and TRBJ1-2; D is unclear. The germline CDR1 and CDR2 sequences are SGDLS and YYNGEE. The CDR3 spans 15 residues. Trimming pared 0 bases from V and 5 bases from J, leaving 14 bases between. This CDR3 is CASSVGSSSGYGYTF. For the CDR3, the DNA is TGTGCCAGCAGCGTAGGATCCTCTAGTGGGTATGGCTACACCTTC.

The chain links TRBV5-1 to TRBJ2-2, with 12 bases lining up with TRBD1. J lost 6 bases, V lost 0 bases, and 9 bases had no gene match. The CDR3 extends over 18 amino acids. Germline V CDR1 and CDR2: SGHRS, YFSETQ. The CDR3 is CASSLEGQGAKESGELFF. CDR3 sequence (DNA): TGCGCCAGCAGCTTGGAGGGACAGGGGGCGAAAGAATCCGGGGAGCTGTTTTTT.

The chain couples TRBV5-1 to TRBJ2-5; a possible D gene is TRBD1 (6 bases). The ends were cut back, 2 bases at V and 2 bases at J, with 7 bases in the middle. The CDR3 runs to 13 residues. Per the germline V gene, CDR1 is SGHRS and CDR2 is YFSETQ. CDR3 amino acids: CASSFQGQETQYF. The CDR3 DNA follows: TGCGCCAGCAGCTTTCAGGGGCAAGAGACCCAGTACTTC.

J is TRBJ2-7 and V is TRBV28; 10 nucleotides agree with TRBD1. Trimming took 3 bases from V and 6 from J; bases not matched to a gene: 11. The CDR3 contains 16 residues. Germline assignment: CDR1 MDHEN and CDR2 SYDVKM. In DNA form, the CDR3 reads TGTGCCAGCAGTTTCACGACCGGGACAGGGGTAGGCGAGCAGTACTTC. Its translation is CASSFTTGTGVGEQYF.

This chain joins TRBV7-2 and TRBJ2-2, with a weak D call TRBD2 (6 bases). V shed 4 bases and J shed 8 bases, with 17 bases lying between them. This CDR3 is 15 amino acids long. Germline assignment: CDR1 SGHTA and CDR2 FQGNSA. CDR3 amino acids: CASSSRTSFRGELFF. CDR3 coding DNA: TGTGCCAGCAGCTCACGTACTAGCTTTAGAGGGGAGCTGTTTTTT. The full variable domain, completed using reference TRBV7-2 and TRBJ2-2, is GAGVSQSPSNKVTEKGKDVELRCDPISGHTALYWYRQSLGQGLEFLIYFQGNSAPDKSGLPSDRFSAERTGGSVSTLTIQRTQQEDSAVYLCASSSRTSFRGELFFGEGSRLTVL.

CDR3 sequence reads: CASSMKAGAIQETQYF. CDR3 DNA sequence: TGTGCCAGTAGTATGAAGGCAGGGGCGATCCAAGAGACCCAGTACTTC. V and J are TRBV19 and TRBJ2-5, with D perhaps matching TRBD1 (6 bases). V lost 3 bases to trimming and J lost 1 base, with 15 bases between them. Looked up from germline, CDR1 is LNHDA and CDR2 is SQIVND (reference sequence). This CDR3 region has 16 residues.